The 27 T cell receptor beta chains given below trace back to one sample, sequenced in a study of CD8 T cells in Susac syndrome. RNA in amounts of 0.5 to 1 ug was reverse transcribed with random hexamers. TCRdb reprocessed the immunoSEQ multiplex PCR reads with MiXCR, giving one entry per CDR3 protein. The repertoire holds 90,000 to 150,000 distinct CDR3 sequences, 92% seen once, with roughly 0.15% in the top ten. Sequencing was done on a sample of CD4+ T cells from PBMCs. The receptors shown here come from a human donor in good health.

The rearrangement links TRBV7-9 to TRBJ1-1, with D perhaps matching TRBD1 (5 bases). Trimming took 1 base from V and 3 from J, leaving 6 bases between them. The CDR3 consists of 13 residues. CDR1 is SEHNR, CDR2 FQNEAQ, per germline (reference sequence). The CDR3 DNA reads as TGTGCCAGCAGCTTAGTGGGGGACACTGAAGCTTTCTTT. Translating gives CASSLVGDTEAFF.

The chain combines TRBV5-1 with TRBJ2-3; unclear D gene. V shed 4 bases and J shed 2 bases, with 11 bases lying between them. Germline V gene lookup returns CDR1 SGHRS and CDR2 YFSETQ. The CDR3 contains 14 residues. The CDR3 loop is CASSRTSYTDTQYF. In nucleotides, the CDR3 is TGCGCCAGCAGCCGTACTTCGTACACAGATACGCAGTATTTT.

The chain links TRBV7-9 to TRBJ1-2, with D hard to call. CDR3 size: 12 residues. V dropped 5 bases and J dropped 8 bases, with 12 bases sitting between them. Per germline, CDR1 SEHNR and CDR2 FQNEAQ (reference sequence). The CDR3 region has the DNA TGTGCCAGCAGCCGGGCGGAAATGGGCTACACCTTC. Protein: CASSRAEMGYTF.

The V and J genes are TRBV19 and TRBJ1-2; TRBD1 agrees at 7 bases. V lost 10 bases to trimming and J lost 0 bases; unmatched junction nucleotides: 8. The CDR3 spans 14 residues. The germline V gene has CDR1 LNHDA and CDR2 SQIVND (reference sequence). Here the CDR3 reads CATRDSATNYGYTF. The CDR3 DNA sequence: TGTGCCACCAGGGACAGCGCGACTAACTATGGCTACACCTTC.

The CDR3 sequence: CASSPRARLRNNEQFF. As DNA, the CDR3 is TGTGCCAGCAGCCCAAGGGCACGACTTAGGAACAATGAGCAGTTCTTC. V and J are TRBV7-3 and TRBJ2-1, with D unresolved. Germline lookup yields CDR1 SGHTA and CDR2 FQGTGA. Between the trimmed V and J ends, which lost 5 bases and 5 bases, there was a span of 19 bases. CDR3 length: 16 amino acids. The full variable domain, completed using reference TRBV7-3 and TRBJ2-1, is GAGVSQTPSNKVTEKGKYVELRCDPISGHTALYWYRQSLGQGPEFLIYFQGTGAADDSGLPNDRFFAVRPEGSVSTLKIQRTERGDSAVYLCASSPRARLRNNEQFFGPGTRLTVL.

This clonotype has only one observation. The V gene is TRBV29-1, the J gene TRBJ1-5; D gene uncertain. V lost 7 bases, J lost 2 bases, and 12 bases lay in between. CDR1 and CDR2 from the germline V gene are SQVTM and ANQGSEA. CDR3 length equals 13 residues. In nucleotides, the CDR3 is TGCAGCGCGAGAGCCTCTGGCAATCAGCCCCAGCATTTT. It specifies CSARASGNQPQHF.

The chain couples TRBV6-2 or TRBV6-3 to TRBJ2-1; no definite D call. The ends were cut back, 6 bases at V and 4 bases at J, with 4 bases in the middle. In germline, CDR1 is MNHEY, CDR2 SVGEGT. The CDR3 has 11 amino acids. This CDR3 is CASRRYNEQFF. As DNA, the CDR3 is TGTGCCAGCAGACGTTACAATGAGCAGTTCTTC.

The genes are TRBV2 and TRBJ2-1, with D unresolved. Germline lookup yields CDR1 SNHLY and CDR2 FYNNEI. V lost 7 bases to trimming and J lost 6 bases, with 10 bases between them. The CDR3 runs 12 residues. In nucleotides, the CDR3 is TGTGCCAGCAAAGGACGGGTCAATGAGCAGTTCTTC. Translated: CASKGRVNEQFF.

V gene TRBV7-2 combines with J gene TRBJ1-2; 7 positions agree with TRBD1. The CDR3 contains 13 residues. In germline, CDR1 is SGHTA, CDR2 FQGNSA. The trim removed 5 bases at V and 8 bases at J, leaving 8 bases unmatched. This CDR3 is CASSPRQGGGYTF. The CDR3 nucleotides are TGTGCCAGCAGCCCCCGACAGGGAGGGGGCTACACCTTC.

The chain has TRBV6-5 and TRBJ2-1, with D unclear. CDR1 and CDR2 (germline): MNHEY, SVGAGI. Trimming took off 5 bases at V and 6 bases at J, with 14 bases between the two ends. The CDR3 contains 14 residues. The CDR3, as DNA: TGTGCCAGCAGTCACCCCCGACACCCCAATGAGCAGTTCTTC. Its translation: CASSHPRHPNEQFF.

The rearrangement links TRBV9 to TRBJ2-1, with D tentatively TRBD1 or TRBD2 (5 bases each). The CDR3 sequence is 14 residues long. The V and J ends lost 3 bases and 6 bases respectively, with 13 bases between them. Germline V lookup: CDR1 SGDLS, CDR2 YYNGEE. The CDR3 loop reads CASSGGTRGNEQFF. CDR3 nucleotides: TGTGCCAGCAGCGGGGGGACCCGTGGCAATGAGCAGTTCTTC.

The V and J genes are TRBV6-1 and TRBJ2-7, with D perhaps assigned TRBD1 or TRBD2 (5 bases each). The CDR3 length is 16 residues. The germline gives CDR1 MNHNS, CDR2 SASEGT. Trimming took 8 bases from V and 5 from J, leaving 25 bases between them. This CDR3 is CASEPGVWGSGDEQYF. In nucleotides, the CDR3 is TGTGCCAGCGAGCCCGGGGTGTGGGGGTCCGGGGACGAGCAGTACTTC.

This sequence joins TRBV7-3 and TRBJ2-7; no firm D call. The CDR3 covers 14 residues. Germline values: CDR1 SGHTA, CDR2 FQGTGA. The germline V and J ends were trimmed by 0 bases and 2 bases, with 8 bases remaining between them. CDR3 sequence: CASSLTQDTYEQYF. CDR3 DNA sequence: TGTGCCAGCAGCTTAACCCAGGATACCTACGAGCAGTACTTC.

Here the CDR3 reads CASKGGGMPQETQYF. The CDR3 DNA is TGTGCCAGCAAAGGAGGGGGCATGCCACAAGAGACCCAGTACTTC. The chain employs TRBV2 and TRBJ2-5, with D perhaps TRBD1 (7 bases). The V end was cut by 7 bases, the J end by 2 bases, with 17 bases between. The CDR3 spans 15 residues. Germline V gene data show CDR1 as SNHLY and CDR2 as FYNNEI.

DNA of the CDR3: TGTGCCAGTAGTATCGCGAGCAATCAGCCCCAGCATTTT. Translating gives CASSIASNQPQHF. The V gene is TRBV19, the J gene TRBJ1-5; D uncertain. This CDR3 is 13 amino acids long. The germline CDR1 and CDR2 sequences are LNHDA and SQIVND (reference sequence). The germline V and J ends were trimmed by 3 bases and 1 base, with 4 bases remaining between them. Together with reference TRBV19 and TRBJ1-5, the CDR3 gives the full variable domain: DGGITQSPKYLFRKEGQNVTLSCEQNLNHDAMYWYRQDPGQGLRLIYYSQIVNDFQKGDIAEGYSVSREKKESFPLTVTSAQKNPTAFYLCASSIASNQPQHFGDGTRLSIL.

The gene calls are TRBV16 and TRBJ1-2, with TRBD1 identical over 10 bases. CDR3 size: 15 residues. J lost 3 bases, V lost 3 bases, and 4 bases had no gene match. Germline CDR1 reads KGHSY; CDR2 reads FQNENV. The CDR3 loop is CASSHDRGLDYGYTF. CDR3 nucleotide sequence: TGTGCCAGCAGCCATGACAGGGGGCTTGACTATGGCTACACCTTC. The variable domain in full, with the rest retrieved from reference TRBV16 and TRBJ1-2, is GEEVAQTPKHLVRGEGQKAKLYCAPIKGHSYVFWYQQVLKNEFKFLISFQNENVFDETGMPKERFSAKCLPNSPCSLEIQATKLEDSAVYFCASSHDRGLDYGYTFGSGTRLTVV.

This chain links TRBV20-1 with TRBJ2-5; 7 bases agree with TRBD2. Germline V gene data show CDR1 as DFQATT and CDR2 as SNEGSKA (reference sequence). After removal of 1 base from V and 2 bases from J, the junction contained 4 bases not matched to a gene. The CDR3 runs 14 residues. The CDR3, as DNA: TGCAGTGCTAGAGGAGCGGGGAGTCAAGAGACCCAGTACTTC. This codes for CSARGAGSQETQYF.

This clonotype has just a few counts. The V gene is TRBV4-3, the J gene TRBJ1-1, with D possibly being TRBD1 (5 bases). CDR1 is LGHNA and CDR2 is YSLEER in the germline V gene. The CDR3 spans 16 residues. Trimming left V 1 base short and J 4 bases short, with 16 bases between. The CDR3 bases are TGCGCCAGCAGCCAAGGCGTGAGCTGGGGGAGCACTGAAGCTTTCTTT. Its protein is CASSQGVSWGSTEAFF.

This sequence joins TRBV27 and TRBJ2-2; D is uncertain. V lost 6 bases, J lost 3 bases, and 5 bases lay in between. The V gene's germline CDR1 is MNHEY and CDR2 SMNVEV (reference sequence). The CDR3 loop spans 12 amino acids. The CDR3 protein is CASRVDTGELFF. CDR3 in DNA: TGTGCCAGCAGGGTGGACACCGGGGAGCTGTTTTTT.

The CDR3: CAWSPGGNTIYF. The CDR3 DNA follows: TGTGCCTGGAGTCCAGGGGGAAACACCATATATTTT. The V and J genes are TRBV30 and TRBJ1-3, with a tentative D call TRBD1 (5 bases). Per germline, CDR1 GTSNPN and CDR2 SVGIG (reference sequence). CDR3 length: 12 residues. V was trimmed by 2 bases and J by 4 bases, leaving 6 bases between them.

This clonotype has a single count. The chain uses TRBV6-2 or TRBV6-3 and TRBJ2-7, with TRBD2 identical over 12 bases. After removal of 2 bases from V and 2 bases from J, the junction contained 7 bases not matched to a gene. The germline V gene encodes CDR1 MNHEY and CDR2 SVGEGT. The CDR3 has 17 amino acids. In nucleotides, the CDR3 is TGTGCCAGCAGTTACCCCAAAGGACTAGCGGGAACCTACGAGCAGTACTTC. This translates into CASSYPKGLAGTYEQYF.

The CDR3 region is CSARVTSGTQNTEAFF. CDR3 DNA sequence: TGCAGTGCTAGAGTAACTTCCGGGACTCAGAACACTGAAGCTTTCTTT. The chain carries TRBV20-1 and TRBJ1-1, with a possible D match to TRBD1 (5 bases). The CDR3 covers 16 residues. V was clipped by 1 base and J by 1 base, with 16 bases between them. Germline V gives CDR1 DFQATT, CDR2 SNEGSKA (reference sequence).

This chain connects TRBV28 to TRBJ1-4; D call uncertain. There are 15 residues in the CDR3. The V end was cut by 1 base, the J end by 5 bases, with 11 bases between. CDR1 and CDR2 from the germline V gene are MDHEN and SYDVKM. The DNA of the CDR3 is TGTGCCAGCAGTTTATTTCGGGATAACAATGAAAAACTGTTTTTT. It codes for CASSLFRDNNEKLFF.

The J gene is TRBJ2-4, the V gene TRBV29-1, with D unclear. V was trimmed by 2 bases and J by 0 bases, leaving 8 bases between them. Germline V gene data show CDR1 as SQVTM and CDR2 as ANQGSEA. The CDR3 has 14 amino acids. Here the CDR3 reads CSVETVLAKNIQYF. The CDR3 nucleotides read TGCAGCGTTGAAACTGTTCTAGCCAAAAACATTCAGTACTTC.

The chain couples TRBV6-2 or TRBV6-3 to TRBJ1-2; D remains ambiguous. V lost 4 bases and J 5 bases, leaving 5 bases between the germline ends. From germline, CDR1 is MNHEY and CDR2 SVGEGT. The CDR3 extends over 11 amino acids. CDR3 nucleotide sequence: TGTGCCAGCAGTTCCCAGTATGGCTACACCTTC. This encodes CASSSQYGYTF.

The V and J genes are TRBV10-3 and TRBJ1-5; 8 bases match TRBD1. Germline V gene data show CDR1 as ENHRY and CDR2 as SYGVKD. This CDR3 region has 15 residues. Trimming removed 4 bases from V and 7 bases from J; junction bases left unmatched: 9. The CDR3 spells CAISGEDRDHQPQHF. DNA for the CDR3: TGTGCCATCAGTGGCGAGGACAGGGACCACCAGCCCCAGCATTTT.

This clonotype was picked up one time. The chain has TRBV2 and TRBJ2-3, with D perhaps being TRBD1 or TRBD2 (5 bases each). Germline CDR1 and CDR2: SNHLY and FYNNEI. The CDR3 totals 16 residues. Trimming cost V 2 bases and J 1 base, with 13 bases left between them. CDR3: CASSETRGWGTDTQYF. For the CDR3, the DNA is TGTGCCAGCAGTGAAACGAGGGGATGGGGCACAGATACGCAGTATTTT.